This T cell receptor beta chain was captured in a study of shared clonotypes between healthy human individuals. Unmatched junction bases numbered 6, after V lost 1 base and J lost 3 bases. Germline lookup yields CDR1 SGHAT and CDR2 FQNNGV. The CDR3 runs 15 residues. Of note for this clone: What it binds is unknown.

Sequencing used immunoSEQ multiplex PCR; TCRdb keeps in-frame clones, though not all of them. The sample lists 2 million to 2.5 million clones, 90% to 95% occurring once. Study conclusions and caveats: When naive CD4 clonotypes were compared across four donors, 4% to 6.5% were shared. It was only blood that was sampled, and tissue repertoires likely differ.

This sequence joins TRBV11-2 and TRBJ2-7; 7 nucleotides align to TRBD1. Sequencing was carried out using naive CD4+ T cells from PBMCs. Sample subset: CD45RA+ positively selected. The clonotype was recovered from a man aged 18 to 29 in good health. Some clones in this sample may be carry-over from other donors' samples. CDR3 bases: TGTGCCAGCAGCTTAGTCTGGAACAGGGGCTACGAGCAGTACTTC. Protein product: CASSLVWNRGYEQYF.